A selection of T cell receptor beta chains follows, all from one sample in a study of cytomegalovirus exposure and HLA in healthy donors. Sequencing used immunoSEQ multiplex PCR; TCRdb keeps in-frame clones, though not all of them. The table shows roughly 100,000 clones, with about 75% occurring only once. Sequencing was performed on PBMCs. The receptor source for this set is a man aged 35 to 55 in good health and CMV-seronegative. Both conserved end residues are part of each CDR3. D genes are given only for firm matches. Clone size appears in some rows only: once, few, many, or a class for an expanded clone.

j_call	v_call	clone_size	d_call	cdr3_nt	cdr3_aa
TRBJ1-1	TRBV19	NA	TRBD1	TGTGCCAGTAGTACTCTGGGGACAGTTGACACTGAAGCTTTCTTT	CASSTLGTVDTEAFF
TRBJ1-4	TRBV9	NA	TRBD1	TGTGCCAGCAGCGAGACAGGGGGTCCTGAAAAACTGTTTTTT	CASSETGGPEKLFF
TRBJ1-4	TRBV5-1	NA	NA	TGCGCCAGCAGCTCCAGGGGATATCGTGAAAAACTGTTTTTT	CASSSRGYREKLFF
TRBJ2-5	TRBV6-9	NA	NA	TGTGCCAGCAGTTTCCGAACGGAGAACCAAGAGACCCAGTACTTC	CASSFRTENQETQYF
TRBJ1-6	TRBV5-1	NA	NA	TGCGCCAGCAGCCTGGCGCGGCAGGAAGGGAGCTCCTATAATTCACCCCTCCACTTT	CASSLARQEGSSYNSPLHF
TRBJ2-3	TRBV13	NA	NA	TGTGCCAGCTCGGCGGGTTACACAGATACGCAGTATTTT	CASSAGYTDTQYF
TRBJ1-1	TRBV18	NA	NA	TGTGCCAGCTCACCTCGGACAGACCACACTGAAGCTTTCTTT	CASSPRTDHTEAFF
TRBJ2-7	TRBV11-2	NA	NA	TGTGCCAGCAGCTTAGATTTGTACGAGCAGTACTTC	CASSLDLYEQYF
TRBJ2-1	TRBV5-1	NA	TRBD2	TGCGCCAGCAGCATACGGCTACTAGCGGGGGGGATAAATGAGCAGTTCTTC	CASSIRLLAGGINEQFF
TRBJ2-3	TRBV5-1	few	NA	TGCGCCAGCAGCGCCCAGAGGGTCCCAGATACGCAGTATTTT	CASSAQRVPDTQYF
TRBJ1-5	TRBV18	once	TRBD1	TGTGCCAGCTCACGATACCGGGACAGGGGTGGCAATCAGCCCCAGCATTTT	CASSRYRDRGGNQPQHF
TRBJ2-3	TRBV2	NA	TRBD2	TGTGCCAGCAGTGAAAAAGGACTAGCGGCAAGCACAGATACGCAGTATTTT	CASSEKGLAASTDTQYF
TRBJ2-2	TRBV7-9	NA	NA	TGTGCCAGCAGCGCCCGACAGACCGGGGAGCTGTTTTTT	CASSARQTGELFF
TRBJ2-1	TRBV7-9	NA	NA	TGTGCCAGCAGCCCCGACTCCATCCGTACCTACAATGAGCAGTTCTTC	CASSPDSIRTYNEQFF
TRBJ1-2	TRBV19	NA	TRBD1	TGTGCCAGTAGTGTCCGACAGGGGGTGGACTATGGCTACACCTTC	CASSVRQGVDYGYTF
TRBJ2-5	TRBV19	NA	TRBD2	TGTGCCAGTAGCGGGACTAGCGGGGGAGAAGAGACCCAGTACTTC	CASSGTSGGEETQYF
TRBJ2-3	TRBV6-1	NA	TRBD1	TGTGCCAGCAGTTCGGACAGGGGGCGCACAGATACGCAGTATTTT	CASSSDRGRTDTQYF
TRBJ2-7	TRBV11-2	NA	TRBD2	TGTGCCAGCAGCCCAGCGGGATACGAGCAGTACTTC	CASSPAGYEQYF
TRBJ2-5	TRBV2	NA	TRBD2	TGTGCCAGCAGGTCGGGACTAGCGGGGGGTTCCTTGGAGACCCAGTACTTC	CASRSGLAGGSLETQYF
TRBJ2-1	TRBV10-3	NA	TRBD1	TGTGCCGCAGCCTCGTCAGGGACAGGGGGCGAGTTCTCCTACAATGAGCAGTTCTTC	CAAASSGTGGEFSYNEQFF
TRBJ1-2	TRBV5-4	NA	TRBD1	TGTGCCAGCAGCGGACTGCGACAGGGATCGCCTGGCTACACCTTC	CASSGLRQGSPGYTF
TRBJ1-1	TRBV9	NA	NA	TGTGCCAGCAGCGGCGTCGTGAGGGCAGGTGAAGCTTTCTTT	CASSGVVRAGEAFF
TRBJ2-1	TRBV4-1	NA	TRBD1	TGCGCCAGCAGCCAAGATCAACAGGGGGCAGGTAACAATGAGCAGTTCTTC	CASSQDQQGAGNNEQFF
TRBJ1-5	TRBV4-1	NA	NA	TGCGCCAGCAGCCAAGATTTCACAGGGAGTCAGCCCCGGCATTTT	CASSQDFTGSQPRHF
TRBJ2-7	TRBV6-5	NA	TRBD1	TGTGCCAGCAGTCCCACAGGGGACCACGAGCAGTACTTC	CASSPTGDHEQYF
TRBJ2-5	TRBV6-5	NA	NA	TGTGCCAGCAGACTGGGACTGCACCAAGAGACCCAGTACTTC	CASRLGLHQETQYF
TRBJ2-1	TRBV6-1	NA	NA	TGTGCCAGCAGTATTAGCGGAAACAATGAGCAGTTCTTC	CASSISGNNEQFF
TRBJ2-3	TRBV18	NA	TRBD2	TGTGCCAGCTCACCACCGGTCAGCGGGGGGCAGGGAGATACGCAGTATTTT	CASSPPVSGGQGDTQYF
TRBJ2-5	TRBV6-6	NA	NA	TGTGCCAGCAGTGACAGGAACCAAGAGACCCAGTACTTC	CASSDRNQETQYF
TRBJ1-4	TRBV10-3	NA	NA	TGTGCCATCAGTGGTGGGGGGACTAATGAAAAACTGTTTTTT	CAISGGGTNEKLFF
TRBJ1-3	TRBV7-2	NA	NA	TGTGCCAGCAGCCAAAGCACGTCCGGAAACACCATATATTTT	CASSQSTSGNTIYF